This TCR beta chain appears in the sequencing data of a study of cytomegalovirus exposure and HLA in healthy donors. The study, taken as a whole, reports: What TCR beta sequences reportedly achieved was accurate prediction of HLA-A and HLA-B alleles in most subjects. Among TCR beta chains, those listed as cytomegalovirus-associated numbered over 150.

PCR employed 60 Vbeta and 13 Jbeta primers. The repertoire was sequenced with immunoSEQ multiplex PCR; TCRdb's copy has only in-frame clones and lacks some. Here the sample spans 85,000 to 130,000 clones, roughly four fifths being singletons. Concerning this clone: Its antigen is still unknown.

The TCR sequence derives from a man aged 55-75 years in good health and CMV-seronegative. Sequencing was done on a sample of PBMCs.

The CDR3 nucleotides are TGCGCCAGCAGCCCTTCGGGTCACAGCACAGATACGCAGTATTTT. Its translation is CASSPSGHSTDTQYF. This chain joins TRBV5-1 and TRBJ2-3; D not resolved. The CDR3 is 15 amino acids. The V gene lost 4 bases and the J gene lost 0 bases, with 12 bases spanning the gap. Germline CDR1 reads SGHRS; CDR2 reads YFSETQ.